This TCR beta chain was documented in a study of cytomegalovirus exposure and HLA in healthy donors. Primers included in the PCR were 60 Vbeta and 13 Jbeta primers. Assay: immunoSEQ multiplex PCR; the TCRdb copy retains only in-frame clones and omits some. The sample contains 100,000 to 150,000 clones, more than 70% of which appear only once. This CDR3 region has 16 residues. Per germline, CDR1 SGHAT and CDR2 FQNNGV. V was clipped by 4 bases and J by 3 bases; unmatched bases: 5. The chain links TRBV11-2 to TRBJ2-5, with 13 bases matching TRBD2. Sequencing was performed on PBMCs. The origin of this receptor is a woman in her sixties or seventies in good health and CMV-seronegative. For the CDR3, the DNA is TGTGCCAGCAGCTCCCGCGGACTAGCGGGAGAAGAGACCCAGTACTTC. As protein: CASSSRGLAGEETQYF.